A single sample is the source of the 21 T cell receptor beta chains below, sequenced in a study of T cell responses to AZD1222 COVID-19 vaccine (dated by TCRdb to about 2021). The time point tag for this specimen amounts to: baseline before first vaccination. Library preparation employed the immunoSEQ multiplex PCR assay. What TCRdb holds here is the immuneACCESS table cut down to in-frame rearrangements. Part of the clones is not present; checked against another copy, under half of the missing clones reflect an unresolved V gene, and the others are unexplained. The sample table shows some 97,000 clones, and 85% to 90% are seen once. The biggest ten clones account for roughly a sixth of the sample. Sequencing was performed on peripheral blood, taken on day 0 of AZD1222 vaccination. These receptors were obtained from an adult in good health.

The chain employs TRBV27 and TRBJ1-2; possibly TRBD1 for D (5 bases). V was shortened by 4 bases and J by 8 bases, with 17 bases between the two germline ends. The CDR3 covers 14 residues. Germline V CDR1 and CDR2: MNHEY, SMNVEV (reference sequence). The CDR3 sequence: CASSSRSGAGGYTF. The CDR3 nucleotides read TGTGCCAGCAGTTCCCGATCCGGGGCCGGAGGCTACACCTTC.

This chain links TRBV6-5 with TRBJ2-7; TRBD2 agrees at 9 bases. Germline values: CDR1 MNHEY, CDR2 SVGAGI. The CDR3 extends over 14 amino acids. The V gene end was trimmed by 2 bases and the J gene end by 6 bases; junction bases not matched to a gene: 5. The CDR3 nucleotides are TGTGCCAGCAGTTACGTTAGCGGGGGATCCGAGCAGTACTTC. Amino acids: CASSYVSGGSEQYF.

This rearrangement joins TRBV9 to TRBJ2-2; the match to TRBD2 covers 9 bases. The CDR3 has 16 residues. V shed 0 bases, J shed 2 bases, and the junction held 2 bases outside the gene matches. Germline loops: CDR1 SGDLS, CDR2 YYNGEE. The CDR3 loop reads CASSVGTSANTGELFF. DNA of the CDR3: TGTGCCAGCAGCGTAGGGACTAGCGCCAACACCGGGGAGCTGTTTTTT. Supplemented by reference TRBV9 and TRBJ2-2, the full variable domain reads DSGVTQTPKHLITATGQRVTLRCSPRSGDLSVYWYQQSLDQGLQFLIQYYNGEERAKGNILERFSAQQFPDLHSELNLSSLELGDSALYFCASSVGTSANTGELFFGEGSRLTVL.

The V call is TRBV28, the J call TRBJ1-4; D remains ambiguous. This CDR3 is 13 amino acids long. Looked up from germline, CDR1 is MDHEN and CDR2 is SYDVKM. Trimming stripped 5 bases from V and 11 bases from J, with 15 bases between. In nucleotides, the CDR3 is TGTGCCAGCAGTCCCCAGGCCGTTCTGAAACTGTTTTTT. Encoded protein: CASSPQAVLKLFF. Full variable domain (missing parts from reference TRBV28 and TRBJ1-4): DVKVTQSSRYLVKRTGEKVFLECVQDMDHENMFWYRQDPGLGLRLIYFSYDVKMKEKGDIPEGYSVSREKKERFSLILESASTNQTSMYLCASSPQAVLKLFFGSGTQLSVL.

CDR3 residues: CSVAGGQGAGGYTF. The CDR3 coding sequence is TGCAGCGTTGCGGGGGGTCAGGGGGCAGGAGGCTACACCTTC. The rearrangement uses TRBV29-1 and TRBJ1-2; the match to TRBD1 covers 8 bases. Germline lookup yields CDR1 SQVTM and CDR2 ANQGSEA. Trimming took 4 bases from V and 8 from J; bases not matched to a gene: 12. The CDR3 totals 14 residues.

This rearrangement joins TRBV3-1 (or the pseudogene TRBV3-2) to TRBJ1-6; the D is unclear. The CDR3 totals 15 residues. V was cut by 3 bases and J by 9 bases, with 15 bases left in between. Germline loops: CDR1 LGHDT, CDR2 YNNKEL (reference sequence). Here the CDR3 reads CASSHGRARGSPLHF. CDR3 DNA sequence: TGTGCCAGCAGCCATGGACGGGCCCGGGGTTCACCCCTCCACTTT.

The chain uses TRBV27 and TRBJ2-3, with D possibly matching TRBD1 (6 bases). CDR3 size: 13 residues. Trimming pared 4 bases from V and 5 bases from J, leaving 10 bases between. The germline CDR1 and CDR2 sequences are MNHEY and SMNVEV (reference sequence). The chain's CDR3 is CASSWTAGDTQYF. As DNA, the CDR3 is TGTGCCAGCAGTTGGACAGCAGGAGATACGCAGTATTTT.

This chain uses TRBV18 with TRBJ1-3, with D perhaps matching TRBD1 (6 bases). The V and J ends lost 5 bases and 0 bases respectively, with 17 bases between them. The CDR3 sequence is 17 residues long. Germline CDR1 and CDR2: KGHSH and LQKENI. CDR3 region: CASSFSFQDSSGNTIYF. The CDR3 DNA reads TGTGCCAGCTCATTTTCATTTCAGGACAGCTCTGGAAACACCATATATTTT.

This rearrangement joins TRBV25-1 to TRBJ2-7; D is ambiguous. The germline gives CDR1 MGHDK, CDR2 SYGVNS. The CDR3 runs 12 residues. V was shortened by 6 bases and J by 3 bases, with 9 bases between the two germline ends. The CDR3 DNA follows: TGTGCCAGCAGGGATCACCACTACGAGCAGTACTTC. Residues: CASRDHHYEQYF.

The chain employs TRBV11-2 and TRBJ2-3; 8 nucleotides agree with TRBD2. Germline-derived CDR1 and CDR2 are SGHAT and FQNNGV. Unmatched junction bases numbered 14, after V lost 4 bases and J lost 2 bases. The CDR3 runs 18 residues. The DNA for the CDR3 is TGTGCCAGCAGCTCCATCAGCGGGGGCCTCTTCATCACAGATACGCAGTATTTT. Translating it yields CASSSISGGLFITDTQYF.

The rearrangement uses TRBV5-1 and TRBJ1-4; D unclear. CDR3 length: 13 residues. The germline gives CDR1 SGHRS, CDR2 YFSETQ. Between the trimmed V and J ends, which lost 0 bases and 5 bases, there was a span of 5 bases. CDR3 residues: CASSLGPNEKLFF. As DNA, the CDR3 is TGCGCCAGCAGCTTGGGGCCCAATGAAAAACTGTTTTTT.

V is TRBV3-1 (or the pseudogene TRBV3-2) and J is TRBJ1-1; tentatively, D is TRBD1 (5 bases). V lost 5 bases and J lost 1, with 11 bases in between. Germline values: CDR1 LGHDT, CDR2 YNNKEL (reference sequence). The CDR3 has 14 residues. The CDR3 sequence: CASSKSDTNTEAFF. CDR3 DNA: TGTGCCAGCAGCAAATCGGACACGAACACTGAAGCTTTCTTT.

This sequence joins TRBV10-3 and TRBJ1-5, with D perhaps matching TRBD1 (5 bases). The CDR3 sequence is 14 residues long. V was trimmed by 0 bases and J by 4 bases, leaving 7 bases between them. Germline lookup yields CDR1 ENHRY and CDR2 SYGVKD. DNA of the CDR3: TGTGCCATCAGTGAGTCTGGGGGTAATCAGCCCCAGCATTTT. This encodes CAISESGGNQPQHF.

Only a few counts were recorded for this clone. The gene calls are TRBV5-1 and TRBJ1-6; D perhaps matches TRBD1 (5 bases). CDR1 and CDR2 from the germline V gene are SGHRS and YFSETQ. The CDR3 is 15 amino acids. V was pared by 0 bases and J by 9 bases, with 13 bases between. In DNA, the CDR3 is TGCGCCAGCAGCTTGGCTCTCTCCGGGGGTTCACCCCTCCACTTT. Its translation is CASSLALSGGSPLHF.

This chain links TRBV5-6 with TRBJ2-7, with D tentatively TRBD1 (6 bases). The V and J ends lost 0 bases and 3 bases respectively, with 19 bases between them. CDR3 size: 17 residues. Germline-derived CDR1 and CDR2 are SGHDT and YYEEEE. The CDR3 spells CASSLALGTGRVYEQYF. As DNA, the CDR3 is TGTGCCAGCAGCTTGGCCTTAGGTACAGGGCGGGTCTACGAGCAGTACTTC.

The chain has TRBV4-1 and TRBJ1-3; D not resolved. This CDR3 comprises 13 residues. Trimming cost V 4 bases and J 2 bases, with 6 bases left between them. The V gene's germline CDR1 is MGHRA and CDR2 YSYEKL. This chain's CDR3 is CASSLGTGNTIYF. As DNA, the CDR3 is TGCGCCAGCAGCCTCGGGACTGGAAACACCATATATTTT.

The chain employs TRBV5-6 and TRBJ1-5, with 7 bases lining up with TRBD1. The length of the CDR3 is 16 residues. Per the germline V gene, CDR1 is SGHDT and CDR2 is YYEEEE. Trimming took 2 bases from V and 2 from J; bases not matched to a gene: 7. The CDR3 DNA is TGTGCCAGCAGCTTTTACAGGGGAGGAGGCAATCAGCCCCAGCATTTT. Translating it yields CASSFYRGGGNQPQHF.

The V and J genes are TRBV5-1 and TRBJ1-2; a possible D gene is TRBD1 (5 bases). This CDR3 comprises 15 residues. V shed 6 bases and J shed 4 bases, with 19 bases lying between them. CDR1 and CDR2 from the germline V gene are SGHRS and YFSETQ. In DNA form, the CDR3 reads TGCGCCAGCACCCCGAGCCCAGGGTTTCCCTATGGCTACACCTTC. Amino acid sequence: CASTPSPGFPYGYTF.

The rearrangement uses TRBV14 and TRBJ2-7; D gene ambiguous. This CDR3 has 15 residues. The germline V gene encodes CDR1 SGHDN and CDR2 FVKESK. V lost 4 bases to trimming and J lost 3 bases, with 16 bases between them. The CDR3 here is CASSRMDGAYYEQYF. CDR3 sequence (DNA): TGTGCCAGCAGCCGCATGGACGGAGCCTACTACGAGCAGTACTTC.

The V and J genes are TRBV6-2 or TRBV6-3 and TRBJ2-7; D call uncertain. Germline V gene data show CDR1 as MNHEY and CDR2 as SVGEGT. V dropped 4 bases and J dropped 0 bases, with 16 bases sitting between them. The CDR3 consists of 16 residues. The CDR3 nucleotides read TGTGCCAGCAGTTTTGACTTCGGTTACAGCTCCTACGAGCAGTACTTC. Amino acid sequence: CASSFDFGYSSYEQYF.

The genes are TRBV5-8 and TRBJ2-3; 8 positions match TRBD1. The CDR3 loop spans 17 amino acids. Germline values: CDR1 SGHTS, CDR2 YDEGEE. The V and J ends lost 1 base and 1 base, in that order; junction bases with no gene match: 8. The CDR3 nucleotides are TGTGCCAGCAGCTTGTTCAGGGGGCAAGGAGGCACAGATACGCAGTATTTT. This translates into CASSLFRGQGGTDTQYF.